The T cell receptor (beta chain) described here comes from a study of blood T cells in healthy people across ages. It was with a sample-barcoded 5' primer and a J-beta primer mix that a second PCR of roughly 7 to 12 cycles was run. Tagging of each cDNA molecule was performed by a template-switch adaptor with 12 random nucleotides. CDR3-containing paired-end reads numbered at least 2.5 million in each sample. TCRdb recomputed calls from the 5' RACE reads with MiXCR, one row per CDR3 protein. Counted here are some 920,000 distinct CDR3 sequences, just over 50% occurring once; the ten biggest clones make up 20% to 25%. This clonotype was picked up a small number of times. Its antigen is as yet unknown. Possible read error: a much larger clone is one base away. Notes on the study in general: Researchers report that TCR beta diversity correlated strongly with naive T cell percentage.

The authors extracted at least 5 micrograms of total RNA per sample. CDR1 DFQATT and CDR2 SNEGSKA come from the germline V gene (reference sequence). CDR3 length equals 15 residues. The receptor comes from a woman aged 55-70 years in good health. The chain recombines TRBV20-1 with TRBJ2-1; 8 nucleotides align to TRBD2. The DNA matches TRBJ2-7 better at its end, which makes the J call doubtful. The sample taken for sequencing was blood. As DNA, the CDR3 is TGCAGTGCTAGTCGGTCTAGCGGGTATTACAATGAGCAGTACTTC. The encoded protein is CSASRSSGYYNEQYF.